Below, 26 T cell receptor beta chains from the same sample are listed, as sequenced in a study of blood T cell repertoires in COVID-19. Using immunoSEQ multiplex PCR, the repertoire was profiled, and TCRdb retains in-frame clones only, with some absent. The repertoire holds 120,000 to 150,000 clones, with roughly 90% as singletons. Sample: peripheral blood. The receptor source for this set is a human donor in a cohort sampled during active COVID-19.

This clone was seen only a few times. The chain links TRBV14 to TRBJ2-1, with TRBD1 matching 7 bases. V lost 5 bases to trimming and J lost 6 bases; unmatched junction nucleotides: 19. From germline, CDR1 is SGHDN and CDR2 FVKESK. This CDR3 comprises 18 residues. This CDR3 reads CASSASRWDSLDVNEQFF. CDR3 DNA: TGTGCCAGCAGCGCAAGTCGGTGGGACAGCCTTGACGTCAATGAGCAGTTCTTC. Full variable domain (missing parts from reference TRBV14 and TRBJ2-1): EAGVTQFPSHSVIEKGQTVTLRCDPISGHDNLYWYRRVMGKEIKFLLHFVKESKQDESGMPNNRFLAERTGGTYSTLKVQPAELEDSGVYFCASSASRWDSLDVNEQFFGPGTRLTVL.

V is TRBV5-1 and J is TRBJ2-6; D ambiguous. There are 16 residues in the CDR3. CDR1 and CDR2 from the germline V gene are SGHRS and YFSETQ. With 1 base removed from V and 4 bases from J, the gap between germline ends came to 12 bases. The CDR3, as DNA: TGCGCCAGCAGCTTGAGCACCCTTCGCGGGGCCAACGTCCTGACTTTC. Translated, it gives CASSLSTLRGANVLTF. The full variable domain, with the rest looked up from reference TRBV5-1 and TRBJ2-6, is KAGVTQTPRYLIKTRGQQVTLSCSPISGHRSVSWYQQTPGQGLQFLFEYFSETQRNKGNFPGRFSGRQFSNSRSEMNVSTLELGDSALYLCASSLSTLRGANVLTFGAGSRLTVL.

This CDR3 reads CASLSGANYGYTF. In DNA form, the CDR3 reads TGTGCCTCACTATCAGGGGCGAACTATGGCTACACCTTC. This chain connects TRBV6-5 to TRBJ1-2; TRBD1 might be the D (6 bases). Germline CDR1 reads MNHEY; CDR2 reads SVGAGI. Trimming took off 11 bases at V and 2 bases at J, with 15 bases between the two ends. The CDR3 totals 13 residues.

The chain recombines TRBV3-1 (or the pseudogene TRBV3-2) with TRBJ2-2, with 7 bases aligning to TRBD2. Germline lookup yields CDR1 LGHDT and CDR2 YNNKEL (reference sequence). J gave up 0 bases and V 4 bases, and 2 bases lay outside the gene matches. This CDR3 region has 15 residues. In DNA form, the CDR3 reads TGTGCCAGCAGCCCCCTAGCGGCGAACACCGGGGAGCTGTTTTTT. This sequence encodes CASSPLAANTGELFF.

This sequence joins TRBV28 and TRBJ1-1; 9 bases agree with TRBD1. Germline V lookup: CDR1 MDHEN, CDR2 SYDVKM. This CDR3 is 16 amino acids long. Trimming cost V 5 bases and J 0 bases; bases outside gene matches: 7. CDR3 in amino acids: CASSTPGQGLNTEAFF. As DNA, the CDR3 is TGTGCCAGCAGTACCCCGGGACAGGGTTTGAACACTGAAGCTTTCTTT.

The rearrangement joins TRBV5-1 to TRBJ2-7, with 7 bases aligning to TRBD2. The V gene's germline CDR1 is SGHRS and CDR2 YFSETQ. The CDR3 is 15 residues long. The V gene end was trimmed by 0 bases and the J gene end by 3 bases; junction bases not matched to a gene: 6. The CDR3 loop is CASSLEGGSSYEQYF. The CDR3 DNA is TGCGCCAGCAGCTTGGAGGGCGGGAGCAGCTACGAGCAGTACTTC.

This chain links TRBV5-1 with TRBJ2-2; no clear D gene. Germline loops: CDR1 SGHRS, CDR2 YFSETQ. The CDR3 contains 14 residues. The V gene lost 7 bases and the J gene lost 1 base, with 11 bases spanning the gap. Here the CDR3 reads CASLGPENTGELFF. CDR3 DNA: TGCGCCAGCTTGGGCCCCGAGAACACCGGGGAGCTGTTTTTT.

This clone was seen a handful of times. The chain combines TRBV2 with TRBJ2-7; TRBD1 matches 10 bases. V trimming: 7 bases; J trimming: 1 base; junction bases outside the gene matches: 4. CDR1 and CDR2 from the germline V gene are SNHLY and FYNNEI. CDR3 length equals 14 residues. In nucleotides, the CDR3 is TGTGCCAGCATTAGGACAGGGGGTTCCTACGAGCAGTACTTC. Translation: CASIRTGGSYEQYF.

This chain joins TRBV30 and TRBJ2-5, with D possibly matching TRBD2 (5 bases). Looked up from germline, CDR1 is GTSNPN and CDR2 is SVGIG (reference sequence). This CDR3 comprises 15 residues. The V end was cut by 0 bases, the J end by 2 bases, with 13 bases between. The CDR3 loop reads CAWSVLGSGQETQYF. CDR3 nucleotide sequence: TGTGCCTGGAGTGTACTCGGTTCGGGGCAAGAGACCCAGTACTTC. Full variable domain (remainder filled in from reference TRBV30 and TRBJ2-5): SQTIHQWPATLVQPVGSPLSLECTVEGTSNPNLYWYRQAAGRGLQLLFYSVGIGQISSEVPQNLSASRPQDRQFILSSKKLLLSDSGFYLCAWSVLGSGQETQYFGPGTRLLVL.

This CDR3 reads CASSIDRGGHNSPLHF. The CDR3 DNA reads as TGTGCCAGTAGTATCGACAGGGGTGGCCATAATTCACCCCTCCACTTT. V usage is TRBV19 and J usage is TRBJ1-6; 8 bases agree with TRBD1. CDR3 length: 16 residues. The trim removed 3 bases at V and 5 bases at J, leaving 6 bases unmatched. CDR1 is LNHDA, CDR2 SQIVND, per germline (reference sequence).

For the CDR3, the DNA is TGCGCCAGCAGCCAAGAAACCGGGAGGGGCGCAGATACGCAGTATTTT. Protein product: CASSQETGRGADTQYF. This chain uses TRBV4-3 with TRBJ2-3; 8 bases map to TRBD2. V was clipped by 0 bases and J by 4 bases; unmatched bases: 6. Germline V CDR1 and CDR2: LGHNA, YSLEER. The CDR3 is 16 amino acids.

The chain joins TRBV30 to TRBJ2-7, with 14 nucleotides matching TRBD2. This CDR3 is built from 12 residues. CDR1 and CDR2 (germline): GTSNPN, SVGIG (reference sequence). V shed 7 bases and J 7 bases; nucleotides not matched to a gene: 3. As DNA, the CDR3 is TGTGCCTCGACTAGCGGGAGGGAAGAGCAGTACTTC. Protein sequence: CASTSGREEQYF.

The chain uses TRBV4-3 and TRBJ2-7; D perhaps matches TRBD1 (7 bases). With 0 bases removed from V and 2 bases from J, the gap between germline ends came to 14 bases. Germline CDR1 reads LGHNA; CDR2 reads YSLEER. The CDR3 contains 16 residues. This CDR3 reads CASSQDPQGGPYEQYF. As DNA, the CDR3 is TGCGCCAGCAGCCAAGACCCCCAGGGGGGCCCCTACGAGCAGTACTTC.

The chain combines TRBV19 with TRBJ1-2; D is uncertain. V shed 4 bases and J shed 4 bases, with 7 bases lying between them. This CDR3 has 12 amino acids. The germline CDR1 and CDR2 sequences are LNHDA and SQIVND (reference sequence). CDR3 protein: CASSTQIYGYTF. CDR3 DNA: TGTGCCAGTAGTACACAGATCTATGGCTACACCTTC. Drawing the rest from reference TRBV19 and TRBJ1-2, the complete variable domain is DGGITQSPKYLFRKEGQNVTLSCEQNLNHDAMYWYRQDPGQGLRLIYYSQIVNDFQKGDIAEGYSVSREKKESFPLTVTSAQKNPTAFYLCASSTQIYGYTFGSGTRLTVV.

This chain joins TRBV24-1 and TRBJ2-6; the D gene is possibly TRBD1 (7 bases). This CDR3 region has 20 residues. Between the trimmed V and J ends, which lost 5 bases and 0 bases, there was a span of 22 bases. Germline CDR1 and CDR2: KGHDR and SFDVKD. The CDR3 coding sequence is TGTGCCACCAGTGGGACTATCGGGACAGAGGAAAACTCTGGGGCCAACGTCCTGACTTTC. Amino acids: CATSGTIGTEENSGANVLTF.

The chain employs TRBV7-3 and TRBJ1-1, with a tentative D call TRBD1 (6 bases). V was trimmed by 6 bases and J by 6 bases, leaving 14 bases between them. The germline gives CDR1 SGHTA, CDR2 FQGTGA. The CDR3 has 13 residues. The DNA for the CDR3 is TGTGCCAGCAGTCTCCAACAGGGCTCTGAAGCTTTCTTT. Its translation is CASSLQQGSEAFF. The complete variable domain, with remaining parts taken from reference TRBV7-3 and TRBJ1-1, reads GAGVSQTPSNKVTEKGKYVELRCDPISGHTALYWYRQSLGQGPEFLIYFQGTGAADDSGLPNDRFFAVRPEGSVSTLKIQRTERGDSAVYLCASSLQQGSEAFFGQGTRLTVV.

The CDR3 nucleotides read TGTGCCAGCAGCTTAGTCCAGGGGGGCACTGAAGCTTTCTTT. This codes for CASSLVQGGTEAFF. The V and J genes are TRBV7-2 and TRBJ1-1; 7 positions match TRBD1. CDR1 and CDR2 from the germline V gene are SGHTA and FQGNSA. Germline trimming cut 1 base from V and 4 bases from J; bases unmatched to any gene: 3. This CDR3 region has 14 residues.

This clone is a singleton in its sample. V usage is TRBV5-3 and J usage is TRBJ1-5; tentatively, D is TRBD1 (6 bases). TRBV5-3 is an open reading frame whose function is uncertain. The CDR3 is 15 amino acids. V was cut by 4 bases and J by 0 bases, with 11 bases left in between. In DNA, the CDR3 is TGTGCCAGAAGCATCGGACAGAATAGCAATCAGCCCCAGCATTTT. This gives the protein CARSIGQNSNQPQHF.

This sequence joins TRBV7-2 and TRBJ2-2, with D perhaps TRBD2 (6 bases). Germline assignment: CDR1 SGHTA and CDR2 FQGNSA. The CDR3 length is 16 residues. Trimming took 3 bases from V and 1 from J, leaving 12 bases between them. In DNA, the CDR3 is TGTGCCAGCAGCTTGGGGCGCGGGATGAACACCGGGGAGCTGTTTTTT. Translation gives CASSLGRGMNTGELFF.

CDR3 coding DNA: TGTGCCAGCAGTTTCGGGAGAATCGGCAATGAGCAGTTCTTC. Translation gives CASSFGRIGNEQFF. The gene calls are TRBV6-5 and TRBJ2-1; a weak D match, TRBD2 (6 bases). The CDR3 runs 14 residues. Germline V gene sequence: CDR1 MNHEY, CDR2 SVGAGI. Trimming left V 4 bases short and J 6 bases short, with 13 bases between.

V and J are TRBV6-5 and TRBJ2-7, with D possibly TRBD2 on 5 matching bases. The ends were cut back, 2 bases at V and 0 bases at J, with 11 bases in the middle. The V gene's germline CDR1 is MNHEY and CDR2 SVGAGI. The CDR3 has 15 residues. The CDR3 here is CASSYPTAGSYEQYF. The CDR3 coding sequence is TGTGCCAGCAGTTACCCCACGGCGGGCTCCTACGAGCAGTACTTC.

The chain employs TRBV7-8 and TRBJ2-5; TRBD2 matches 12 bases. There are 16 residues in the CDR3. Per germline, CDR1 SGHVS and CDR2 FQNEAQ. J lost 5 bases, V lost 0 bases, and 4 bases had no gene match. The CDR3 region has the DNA TGTGCCAGCAGCTTAGCTCTAGCGGGAGGGGGGGAGACCCAGTACTTC. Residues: CASSLALAGGGETQYF.

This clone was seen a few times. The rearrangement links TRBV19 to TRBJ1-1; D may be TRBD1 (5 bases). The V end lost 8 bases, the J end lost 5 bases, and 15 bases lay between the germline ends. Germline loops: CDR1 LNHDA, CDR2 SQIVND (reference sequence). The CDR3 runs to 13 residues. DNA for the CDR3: TGTGCCAGTTCCGTCAAAAAGGGGACTGAAGCTTTCTTT. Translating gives CASSVKKGTEAFF.

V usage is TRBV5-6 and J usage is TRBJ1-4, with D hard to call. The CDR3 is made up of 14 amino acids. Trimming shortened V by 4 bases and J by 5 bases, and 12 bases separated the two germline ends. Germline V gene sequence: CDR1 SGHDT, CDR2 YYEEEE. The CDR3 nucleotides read TGTGCCAGCAGCACCTACAGTTACAATGAAAAACTGTTTTTT. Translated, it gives CASSTYSYNEKLFF.

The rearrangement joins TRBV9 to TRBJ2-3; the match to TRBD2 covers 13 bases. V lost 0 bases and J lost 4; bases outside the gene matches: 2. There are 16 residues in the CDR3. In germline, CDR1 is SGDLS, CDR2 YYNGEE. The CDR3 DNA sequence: TGTGCCAGCAGCGTAGCCGGACTAGCGGGAGCAGATACGCAGTATTTT. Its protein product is CASSVAGLAGADTQYF.

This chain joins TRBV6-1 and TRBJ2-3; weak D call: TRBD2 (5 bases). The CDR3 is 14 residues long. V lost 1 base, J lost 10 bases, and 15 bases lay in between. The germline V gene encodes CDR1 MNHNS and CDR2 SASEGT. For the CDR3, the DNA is TGTGCCAGCAGTGAAGATTCGAGGGTCAGGTCGCAGTATTTT. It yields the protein CASSEDSRVRSQYF.